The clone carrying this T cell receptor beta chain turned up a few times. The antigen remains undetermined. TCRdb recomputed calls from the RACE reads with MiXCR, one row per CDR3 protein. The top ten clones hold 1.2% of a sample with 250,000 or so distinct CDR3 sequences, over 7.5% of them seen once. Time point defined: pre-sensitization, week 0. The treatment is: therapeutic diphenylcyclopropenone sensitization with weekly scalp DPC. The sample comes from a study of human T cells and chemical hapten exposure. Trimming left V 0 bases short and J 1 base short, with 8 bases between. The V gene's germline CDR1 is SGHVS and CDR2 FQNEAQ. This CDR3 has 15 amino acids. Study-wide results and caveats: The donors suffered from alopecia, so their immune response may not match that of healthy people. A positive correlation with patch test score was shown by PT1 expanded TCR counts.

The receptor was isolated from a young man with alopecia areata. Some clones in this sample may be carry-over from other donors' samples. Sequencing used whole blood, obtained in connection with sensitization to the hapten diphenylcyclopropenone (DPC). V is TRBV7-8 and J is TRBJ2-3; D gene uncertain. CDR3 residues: CASSLAIGRTDTQYF. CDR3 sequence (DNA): TGTGCCAGCAGCTTAGCAATAGGGCGCACAGATACGCAGTATTTT.